The present entry profiles one T cell receptor beta chain with its context. Its antigen is not identified. The data originate from a study of cytomegalovirus exposure and HLA in healthy donors. Study summary: A previous analysis identified 117 million unique TCR beta sequences derived from roughly 180 million T cells. Roughly 92 million unique TCRs, all from HLA-typed donors, were included in an early release of the data.

Findings and limits, study-wide: Many donors carried some public TCRs, although rarity characterized most TCR sequences.

Both 60 Vbeta primers and 13 Jbeta primers went into the PCR. Generated by immunoSEQ multiplex PCR, the TCRdb table keeps only in-frame clones and is missing some. The sample table sets out 100,000 to 150,000 clones. V lost 1 base and J lost 4, with 17 bases in between. This CDR3 has 17 amino acids. Germline CDR1 is SGHAT and CDR2 is FQDESV (reference sequence). The receptor was isolated from a young man in good health and CMV-seronegative. V and J are TRBV11-1 and TRBJ2-1; maybe TRBD1 (7 bases). Sequencing was done on a sample of PBMCs. For the CDR3, the DNA is TGTGCCAGCAGCTTAGAGGCACAGGGGAGGATATACAATGAGCAGTTCTTC. Amino acids: CASSLEAQGRIYNEQFF.